The 10 T cell receptor beta chains below come from one sample, sequenced in a study of cytomegalovirus exposure and HLA in healthy donors. Use of 60 Vbeta and 13 Jbeta primers characterized the PCR. Assay used: immunoSEQ multiplex PCR; TCRdb lists only in-frame clones, some missing. The data include 190,000 or so clones; the top ten clones carry 0.74%. Sequencing was performed on PBMCs. The receptor source for this set is a boy aged 5 to 17 in good health and CMV-seronegative.

The rearrangement joins TRBV7-6 to TRBJ1-1; 7 bases agree with TRBD1. Germline V gives CDR1 SGHVS, CDR2 FNYEAQ. With V trimmed by 5 bases and J by 4 bases, 7 bases remained unmatched. The CDR3 contains 14 residues. CDR3 DNA sequence: TGTGCCAGCAGCCGAGGGGGCTGGAGCACTGAAGCTTTCTTT. This sequence encodes CASSRGGWSTEAFF.

The V gene is TRBV14, the J gene TRBJ2-7; tentative D call: TRBD2 (5 bases). This CDR3 contains 15 residues. CDR1 and CDR2 (germline): SGHDN, FVKESK. V shed 1 base and J shed 3 bases, with 13 bases lying between them. CDR3: CASSQAFGLDYEQYF. CDR3 DNA: TGTGCCAGCAGCCAAGCATTCGGACTGGACTACGAGCAGTACTTC.

The V and J genes are TRBV2 and TRBJ2-5; possibly TRBD1 for D (6 bases). Germline CDR1 reads SNHLY; CDR2 reads FYNNEI. The CDR3 has 13 residues. The V and J ends lost 5 bases and 11 bases respectively, with 18 bases between them. CDR3 bases: TGTGCCAGCAGTTCTTTGAACAGGGAGAGGCAGTACTTC. Translating gives CASSSLNRERQYF.

V usage is TRBV7-8 and J usage is TRBJ1-6; TRBD1 matches 7 bases. Germline V gives CDR1 SGHVS, CDR2 FQNEAQ. The V gene end was trimmed by 5 bases and the J gene end by 6 bases; junction bases not matched to a gene: 13. The CDR3 is 17 amino acids. The CDR3 DNA reads TGTGCCAGCAGCGTAGATGGCCGGGACAGCATTAATTCACCCCTCCACTTT. It yields the protein CASSVDGRDSINSPLHF.

The chain recombines TRBV15 with TRBJ2-2, with a tentative D call TRBD1 (6 bases). V lost 4 bases and J lost 5, with 14 bases in between. This CDR3 region has 15 residues. The germline CDR1 and CDR2 sequences are LNHNV and YYDKDF (reference sequence). The CDR3 loop is CATSKHRDMTGELFF. In DNA form, the CDR3 reads TGTGCCACCAGCAAACACAGGGATATGACCGGGGAGCTGTTTTTT.

V gene TRBV15 combines with J gene TRBJ1-2; D remains ambiguous. Germline-derived CDR1 and CDR2 are LNHNV and YYDKDF (reference sequence). Trimming shortened V by 4 bases and J by 4 bases, and 13 bases separated the two germline ends. The CDR3 totals 14 residues. The DNA of the CDR3 is TGTGCCACCAGCAACTTGGGCAGGCTCTATGGCTACACCTTC. Amino acid sequence: CATSNLGRLYGYTF.

The J gene is TRBJ2-7, the V gene TRBV4-2; 12 bases agree with TRBD1. Germline trimming cut 0 bases from V and 6 bases from J; bases unmatched to any gene: 6. CDR3 size: 16 residues. Per the germline V gene, CDR1 is LGHNA and CDR2 is YNFKEQ. The CDR3 loop reads CASSQDLGQGASEQYF. As DNA, the CDR3 is TGTGCCAGCAGCCAAGATCTGGGACAGGGGGCCTCCGAGCAGTACTTC.

J is TRBJ1-6 and V is TRBV6-5, with D hard to call. Trimming took off 3 bases at V and 1 base at J, with 7 bases between the two ends. CDR3 size: 15 residues. Germline values: CDR1 MNHEY, CDR2 SVGAGI. This CDR3 reads CASSYLRSYNSPLHF. CDR3 nucleotides: TGTGCCAGCAGTTATCTTAGATCCTATAATTCACCCCTCCACTTT.

The rearrangement uses TRBV6-6 and TRBJ1-5, with 8 bases fitting TRBD1. This CDR3 is 15 amino acids long. CDR1 is MNHNY, CDR2 SVGAGI, per germline (reference sequence). V shed 6 bases and J 7 bases; nucleotides not matched to a gene: 11. This chain's CDR3 is CASRGMTGEGQPQHF. For the CDR3, the DNA is TGTGCCAGCAGGGGAATGACAGGGGAAGGGCAGCCCCAGCATTTT.

This chain connects TRBV27 to TRBJ1-5; the match to TRBD1 covers 8 bases. The CDR3 totals 15 residues. Trimming at V came to 5 bases and at J to 6 bases, leaving 9 bases not matched to a gene. Germline V gene lookup returns CDR1 MNHEY and CDR2 SMNVEV (reference sequence). CDR3: CASSPFPGGSQPQHF. CDR3 nucleotides: TGTGCCAGCAGTCCATTCCCAGGGGGCTCTCAGCCCCAGCATTTT.